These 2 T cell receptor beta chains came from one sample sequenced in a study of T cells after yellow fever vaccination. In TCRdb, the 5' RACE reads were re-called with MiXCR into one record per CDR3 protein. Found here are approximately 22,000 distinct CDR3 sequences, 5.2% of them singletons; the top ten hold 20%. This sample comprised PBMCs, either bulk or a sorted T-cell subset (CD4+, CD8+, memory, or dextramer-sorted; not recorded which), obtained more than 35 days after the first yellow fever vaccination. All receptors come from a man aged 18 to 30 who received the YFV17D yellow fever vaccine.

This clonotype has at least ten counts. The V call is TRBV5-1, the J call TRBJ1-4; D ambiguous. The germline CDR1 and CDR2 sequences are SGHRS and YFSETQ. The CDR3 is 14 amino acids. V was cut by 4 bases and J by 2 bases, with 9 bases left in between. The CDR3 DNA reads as TGCGCCAGCAGCCGGACGAATACTAATGAAAAACTGTTTTTT. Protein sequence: CASSRTNTNEKLFF.

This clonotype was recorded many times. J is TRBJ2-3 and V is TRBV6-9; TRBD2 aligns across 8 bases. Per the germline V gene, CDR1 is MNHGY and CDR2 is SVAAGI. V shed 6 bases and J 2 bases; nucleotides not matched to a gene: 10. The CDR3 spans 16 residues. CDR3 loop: CASSLPAGRDTDTQYF. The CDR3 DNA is TGTGCCAGCAGCCTCCCCGCCGGGAGGGACACAGATACGCAGTATTTT.